Each of the 5 T cell receptor beta chains below was sequenced from the same sample in a study of blood T cell repertoires in COVID-19. Measured with immunoSEQ multiplex PCR; TCRdb has only the in-frame clones, and not every one. Of approximately 220,000 clones in the sample, just under 85% were seen once. Sequences were obtained from PBMCs or T cells enriched from blood (not recorded which). All receptors come from a woman aged 40 to 50 with acute COVID-19.

The count of this clone is one. The chain is built from TRBV10-3 and TRBJ2-5; D is uncertain. CDR3 length: 14 residues. Per the germline V gene, CDR1 is ENHRY and CDR2 is SYGVKD. V gave up 0 bases and J gave up 2 bases, with 7 bases separating them. The CDR3 DNA sequence: TGTGCCATCAGTGAGTCGAATAGACAAGAGACCCAGTACTTC. It yields the protein CAISESNRQETQYF.

The chain couples TRBV11-2 to TRBJ2-7, with a weak D call TRBD1 (6 bases). The V end was cut by 5 bases, the J end by 6 bases, with 14 bases between. There are 13 residues in the CDR3. Germline-derived CDR1 and CDR2 are SGHAT and FQNNGV. The CDR3 loop reads CASSPRGPSEQYF. Here the CDR3 DNA reads TGTGCCAGCAGCCCCAGGGGTCCCTCCGAGCAGTACTTC.

This chain joins TRBV4-3 and TRBJ1-2; 10 bases are a match to TRBD1. With 2 bases clipped from V and 8 bases from J, the junction kept 5 bases outside the gene matches. Germline-derived CDR1 and CDR2 are LGHNA and YSLEER. The CDR3 spans 14 residues. CDR3 sequence: CASSQLGTGEGYTF. In DNA form, the CDR3 reads TGCGCCAGCAGCCAACTTGGGACAGGGGAAGGCTACACCTTC.

The gene calls are TRBV27 and TRBJ2-1, with TRBD1 identical over 9 bases. The CDR3 spans 16 residues. Looked up from germline, CDR1 is MNHEY and CDR2 is SMNVEV (reference sequence). The V segment lost 3 bases and the J segment 6 bases; nucleotides outside the gene matches: 9. The CDR3: CASSFSGTGTLNEQFF. In DNA form, the CDR3 reads TGTGCCAGCAGTTTTTCAGGGACAGGGACCCTCAATGAGCAGTTCTTC.

The rearrangement links TRBV11-2 to TRBJ2-7, with 12 bases aligning to TRBD2. This CDR3 is 16 amino acids long. V lost 5 bases to trimming and J lost 0 bases; unmatched junction nucleotides: 5. Per germline, CDR1 SGHAT and CDR2 FQNNGV. For the CDR3, the DNA is TGTGCCAGCAGCCGGACTAGCGGGGTCTTCTCCTACGAGCAGTACTTC. It yields the protein CASSRTSGVFSYEQYF.